Below are 32 T cell receptor beta chains sequenced from a single sample in a study of Graves' ophthalmopathy and Graves' hyperthyroidism. The authors amplified TCR beta CDR3 regions, and they did so from RNA transcripts for repertoire sequencing. The first round was an RT-PCR with HTBI primers, and the second round was a multiplex PCR. TCRdb analysed the multiplex PCR reads with MiXCR anew, one entry per CDR3 protein. There are 350,000 or so distinct CDR3 sequences in the sample; roughly 15% occur only once, and around an eighth lies in the top ten. The sample was peripheral blood. The receptors originated from an adult man with Graves' ophthalmopathy.

The chain carries TRBV6-5 and TRBJ1-2; D not resolved. V was cut by 0 bases and J by 10 bases, with 9 bases left in between. Germline CDR1 reads MNHEY; CDR2 reads SVGAGI. The CDR3 spans 12 residues. CDR3 coding DNA: TGTGCCAGCAGTTACTCCGGGGAGGACTACACCTTC. The encoded protein is CASSYSGEDYTF.

This clonotype was seen at least ten times. This rearrangement joins TRBV12-3 or TRBV12-4 to TRBJ2-6, with D possibly matching TRBD1 (6 bases). This CDR3 comprises 15 residues. V lost 7 bases to trimming and J lost 2 bases, with 12 bases between them. CDR3 DNA sequence: TGTGCCAGCAAGCAGGGGACACCTGGGGCCAACGTCCTGACTTTC. Translating it yields CASKQGTPGANVLTF.

This clonotype was observed at least ten times. In DNA, the CDR3 is TGCGCCAGCCCGAGCGGGACTGAAGCTTTCTTT. It encodes CASPSGTEAFF. The gene calls are TRBV10-1 and TRBJ1-1, with no clear D. This CDR3 is built from 11 residues. Deletions cut 8 bases from V and 5 bases from J, with 9 bases between. Per germline, CDR1 WNHNN and CDR2 SYGVQD (reference sequence).

This clonotype appeared many times. The V gene is TRBV6-2 or TRBV6-3, the J gene TRBJ2-2; 9 bases align to TRBD1. Germline values: CDR1 MNHEY, CDR2 SVGEGT. The length of the CDR3 is 14 residues. J was trimmed by 4 bases and V by 6 bases; bases with no gene match: 3. CDR3 loop: CASSQQGATGELFF. DNA of the CDR3: TGTGCCAGCAGCCAACAGGGGGCCACCGGGGAGCTGTTTTTT.

The gene calls are TRBV10-1 and TRBJ1-2, with 9 bases lining up with TRBD1. V was pared by 6 bases and J by 8 bases, with 7 bases of the junction left unmatched. The CDR3 is made up of 13 amino acids. Germline lookup yields CDR1 WNHNN and CDR2 SYGVQD (reference sequence). Here the CDR3 DNA reads TGCGCCAGCAGACCGGACAGGGGTTACGGCTACACCTTC. As protein: CASRPDRGYGYTF.

This clonotype was counted ten times or more. V usage is TRBV30 and J usage is TRBJ2-7; D not certain. Germline loops: CDR1 GTSNPN, CDR2 SVGIG (reference sequence). The CDR3 loop spans 12 amino acids. Between the trimmed V and J ends, which lost 0 bases and 9 bases, there was a span of 12 bases. The CDR3 protein is CAWSVSATWQYF. The CDR3 DNA sequence: TGTGCCTGGAGTGTATCTGCAACCTGGCAGTACTTC.

This clonotype was observed many times. The gene calls are TRBV5-1 and TRBJ2-2; perhaps D is TRBD1 or TRBD2 (5 bases each). V lost 4 bases and J lost 4, with 8 bases in between. This CDR3 comprises 13 residues. CDR1 and CDR2 (germline): SGHRS, YFSETQ. For the CDR3, the DNA is TGCGCCAGCAGCCCCGGGGCCACCGGGGAGCTGTTTTTT. This sequence encodes CASSPGATGELFF.

This clonotype turned up a few times. The gene calls are TRBV18 and TRBJ2-7; 11 nucleotides line up with TRBD1. Unmatched junction bases numbered 4, after V lost 1 base and J lost 5 bases. The CDR3 runs 15 residues. Germline CDR1 is KGHSH and CDR2 is LQKENI. DNA for the CDR3: TGTGCCAGCTCACCACAGGACAGGGGGCCCCACGAGCAGTACTTC. Amino acids: CASSPQDRGPHEQYF. Using reference TRBV18 and TRBJ2-7 for the parts outside the CDR3, the full variable domain is NAGVMQNPRHLVRRRGQEARLRCSPMKGHSHVYWYRQLPEEGLKFMVYLQKENIIDESGMPKERFSAEFPKEGPSILRIQQVVRGDSAAYFCASSPQDRGPHEQYFGPGTRLTVT.

The gene calls are TRBV6-2 or TRBV6-3 and TRBJ1-5; D unclear. This CDR3 spans 15 amino acids. Deletions cut 4 bases from V and 3 bases from J, with 13 bases between. Germline V gene sequence: CDR1 MNHEY, CDR2 SVGEGT. DNA for the CDR3: TGTGCCAGCAGTTTACTCCTCGGTGACAATCAGCCCCAGCATTTT. Translation: CASSLLLGDNQPQHF.

In this sample, this clonotype turned up many times. This chain connects TRBV5-6 to TRBJ1-1; D ambiguous. The CDR3 has 14 amino acids. Trimming cost V 2 bases and J 4 bases, with 12 bases left between them. Germline CDR1 is SGHDT and CDR2 is YYEEEE. The CDR3 DNA reads TGTGCCAGCAGCTTAGGAACCCGAACCACTGAAGCTTTCTTT. It specifies CASSLGTRTTEAFF.

Many counts were recorded for this clonotype. The V gene is TRBV20-1, the J gene TRBJ1-5, with 7 bases fitting TRBD1. The CDR3 totals 15 residues. J gave up 6 bases and V 1 base, and 9 bases lay outside the gene matches. CDR1 is DFQATT, CDR2 SNEGSKA, per germline (reference sequence). CDR3 loop: CSARGGQGGFQPQHF. The CDR3 DNA is TGCAGTGCTAGAGGAGGGCAGGGGGGATTTCAGCCCCAGCATTTT.

A remark on this clonotype: One junction end disagrees with the germline gene, perhaps due to a read error. The chain employs TRBV7-8 and TRBJ1-1; D call uncertain. This CDR3 is 15 amino acids long. Germline V gene data show CDR1 as SGHVS and CDR2 as FQNEAQ. The CDR3 here is CASSLEAQQNTEASF. The CDR3 DNA is TGTGCCAGCAGCTTAGAGGCACAGCAGAACACTGAAGCTTCCTTT.

This clonotype was found many times. The chain recombines TRBV20-1 with TRBJ2-5; 7 nucleotides line up with TRBD2. CDR3 length: 15 amino acids. Losses at the gene ends were 2 bases for V and 5 bases for J; bases not matched to a gene: 11. Germline CDR1 DFQATT, CDR2 SNEGSKA (reference sequence). The CDR3 nucleotides are TGCAGTGCTAGATCGCTAGCGGAGGACCGGGAGACCCAGTACTTC. Residues: CSARSLAEDRETQYF.

The V call is TRBV29-1, the J call TRBJ1-1; D is unresolved. The length of the CDR3 is 11 residues. CDR1 SQVTM and CDR2 ANQGSEA come from the germline V gene. Trimming took 3 bases from V and 6 from J, leaving 8 bases between them. The CDR3 DNA reads as TGCAGCGTTGATGTGGACTCTGAAGCTTTCTTT. This encodes CSVDVDSEAFF.

This clonotype has at least ten counts. The V and J genes are TRBV2 and TRBJ2-5; TRBD1 is a possible D gene (6 bases). V was clipped by 3 bases and J by 5 bases, with 10 bases between them. Germline CDR1 and CDR2: SNHLY and FYNNEI. The CDR3 is made up of 13 amino acids. This CDR3 reads CASSDRGLETQYF. As DNA, the CDR3 is TGTGCCAGCAGTGACAGGGGCCTGGAGACCCAGTACTTC.

This clonotype was detected many times. The rearrangement joins TRBV2 to TRBJ1-1; D not resolved. CDR1 is SNHLY, CDR2 FYNNEI, per germline. There are 13 residues in the CDR3. V lost 7 bases to trimming and J lost 6 bases, with 15 bases between them. In DNA, the CDR3 is TGTGCCAGCAAAGAGGTTAGGACGGCTGAAGCTTTCTTT. Its translation is CASKEVRTAEAFF.

This clonotype was detected ten times or more. The chain links TRBV2 to TRBJ2-5, with a possible D match to TRBD1 (5 bases). The CDR3 runs 14 residues. Germline CDR1 SNHLY, CDR2 FYNNEI. Trimming took 6 bases from V and 9 from J, leaving 20 bases between them. The CDR3 coding sequence is TGTGCCAGCAGAGATGGGATAGGGGAAATGGCCCAGTACTTC. Encoded protein: CASRDGIGEMAQYF.

This clonotype has ten or more counts. The J gene is TRBJ2-5, the V gene TRBV7-8, with D hard to call. Germline loops: CDR1 SGHVS, CDR2 FQNEAQ. The CDR3 loop spans 13 amino acids. Trimming removed 2 bases at V and 5 bases at J, with 9 bases between. CDR3 protein: CASSLLFTETQYF. The CDR3 region has the DNA TGTGCCAGCAGCTTACTTTTTACGGAGACCCAGTACTTC. Filled out from reference TRBV7-8 and TRBJ2-5, the complete variable domain reads GAGVSQSPRYKVAKRGQDVALRCDPISGHVSLFWYQQALGQGPEFLTYFQNEAQLDKSGLPSDRFFAERPEGSVSTLKIQRTQQEDSAVYLCASSLLFTETQYFGPGTRLLVL.

This clonotype was seen at least ten times. The chain is built from TRBV9 and TRBJ1-5; possibly TRBD1 for D (5 bases). The germline V and J ends were trimmed by 2 bases and 8 bases, with 11 bases remaining between them. Germline lookup yields CDR1 SGDLS and CDR2 YYNGEE. CDR3 length: 13 amino acids. The CDR3 region is CASSVGAGEPQHF. In DNA, the CDR3 is TGTGCCAGCAGCGTCGGGGCGGGGGAGCCCCAGCATTTT.

The sample holds many counts of this clonotype. The chain links TRBV13 to TRBJ1-2; unclear D gene. V was trimmed by 3 bases and J by 1 base, leaving 12 bases between them. The CDR3 extends over 15 amino acids. CDR1 is PRHDT, CDR2 FYEKMQ, per germline (reference sequence). The CDR3 DNA sequence: TGTGCCAGCAGCTTTAAAGGCCTCAGTAACTATGGCTACACCTTC. Translating it yields CASSFKGLSNYGYTF. Together with reference TRBV13 and TRBJ1-2, the CDR3 gives the full variable domain: AAGVIQSPRHLIKEKRETATLKCYPIPRHDTVYWYQQGPGQDPQFLISFYEKMQSDKGSIPDRFSAQQFSDYHSELNMSSLELGDSALYFCASSFKGLSNYGYTFGSGTRLTVV.

In its sample, this clonotype was seen many times. The rearrangement links TRBV20-1 to TRBJ2-4; 8 bases match TRBD1. The CDR3 extends over 15 amino acids. Germline CDR1 and CDR2: DFQATT and SNEGSKA (reference sequence). Unmatched junction bases numbered 7, after V lost 5 bases and J lost 1 base. CDR3 in DNA: TGCAGTGCTCCCTGGACAGGGAGCGCCAAAAACATTCAGTACTTC. Protein sequence: CSAPWTGSAKNIQYF.

This clonotype was seen repeatedly, ten times or more. The rearrangement joins TRBV4-1 to TRBJ2-7; TRBD2 agrees at 12 bases. The V segment lost 3 bases and the J segment 5 bases; nucleotides outside the gene matches: 5. CDR1 and CDR2 from the germline V gene are MGHRA and YSYEKL. The CDR3 runs 15 residues. The CDR3 here is CASSQASGRGHEQYF. The CDR3 coding sequence is TGCGCCAGCAGCCAGGCTAGCGGGAGGGGCCACGAGCAGTACTTC.

This clonotype has a count of ten or more. In nucleotides, the CDR3 is TGTGCCAGCAGCTTATACGCCACAAGCCGAGAGACCCAGTACTTC. It translates to CASSLYATSRETQYF. The chain carries TRBV7-3 and TRBJ2-5, with D uncertain. The germline V gene encodes CDR1 SGHTA and CDR2 FQGTGA. The V gene lost 2 bases and the J gene lost 4 bases, with 14 bases spanning the gap. The CDR3 consists of 15 residues. Together with reference TRBV7-3 and TRBJ2-5, the CDR3 gives the full variable domain: GAGVSQTPSNKVTEKGKYVELRCDPISGHTALYWYRQSLGQGPEFLIYFQGTGAADDSGLPNDRFFAVRPEGSVSTLKIQRTERGDSAVYLCASSLYATSRETQYFGPGTRLLVL.

This clonotype came up many times. This sequence joins TRBV5-1 and TRBJ1-1; TRBD1 matches at 10 bases. Germline values: CDR1 SGHRS, CDR2 YFSETQ. CDR3 length equals 14 residues. V lost 5 bases, J lost 10 bases, and 11 bases stayed unmatched. This CDR3 reads CASRQGQGQTPAFF. DNA of the CDR3: TGCGCCAGCAGGCAGGGACAGGGGCAGACCCCAGCTTTCTTT.

This clonotype was recorded many times. The rearrangement joins TRBV24-1 to TRBJ2-5; D is uncertain. The CDR3 is made up of 15 amino acids. Trimming took off 3 bases at V and 3 bases at J, with 13 bases between the two ends. Germline assignment: CDR1 KGHDR and CDR2 SFDVKD. CDR3 amino acids: CATSDPRYVEETQYF. DNA for the CDR3: TGTGCCACCAGTGATCCCCGTTACGTTGAAGAGACCCAGTACTTC.

The chain joins TRBV7-3 to TRBJ1-6; 7 bases line up with TRBD1. CDR3 length: 14 residues. The germline gives CDR1 SGHTA, CDR2 FQGTGA. J lost 7 bases, V lost 6 bases, and 6 bases had no gene match. The CDR3 sequence is CASRLGTVNSPLHF. CDR3 DNA: TGTGCCAGCAGGTTAGGGACAGTAAATTCACCCCTCCACTTT.

The V gene is TRBV6-2 or TRBV6-3, the J gene TRBJ1-2; D is uncertain. The CDR3 spans 13 residues. Trimming left V 2 bases short and J 7 bases short, with 11 bases between. CDR1 and CDR2 from the germline V gene are MNHEY and SVGEGT. The CDR3 coding sequence is TGTGCCAGCAGTTACGCACCGGAACGTGGCTACACCTTC. It codes for CASSYAPERGYTF.

The chain is built from TRBV6-5 and TRBJ1-1, with TRBD1 matching over 7 bases. CDR1 is MNHEY, CDR2 SVGAGI, per germline. The CDR3 extends over 15 amino acids. Unmatched junction bases numbered 1, after V lost 0 bases and J lost 0 bases. The CDR3 protein is CASSYSGGMNTEAFF. In DNA form, the CDR3 reads TGTGCCAGCAGTTACTCAGGGGGCATGAACACTGAAGCTTTCTTT.

This clonotype was recorded many times. The rearrangement uses TRBV14 and TRBJ1-2, with a weak D call TRBD1 (6 bases). V shed 0 bases and J shed 2 bases, with 25 bases lying between them. The CDR3 totals 20 residues. CDR1 and CDR2 (germline): SGHDN, FVKESK. CDR3 sequence: CASSQDSPSPTKGGNYGYTF. The CDR3 nucleotides read TGTGCCAGCAGCCAAGATTCGCCAAGTCCGACAAAGGGGGGGAACTATGGCTACACCTTC.

In this sample, this clonotype turned up many times. The V gene is TRBV12-3 or TRBV12-4, the J gene TRBJ2-5; D may be TRBD1 (7 bases). The CDR3 loop spans 12 amino acids. V shed 8 bases and J shed 5 bases, with 12 bases lying between them. The CDR3 reads CASAEGAETQYF. CDR3 DNA: TGTGCCAGCGCGGAGGGGGCCGAGACCCAGTACTTC.

The chain uses TRBV6-1 and TRBJ2-5; D is ambiguous. The CDR3 extends over 13 amino acids. Deletions cut 5 bases from V and 0 bases from J, with 7 bases between. Germline lookup yields CDR1 MNHNS and CDR2 SASEGT. CDR3 coding DNA: TGTGCCAGCAGTCCCCTCGACCAAGAGACCCAGTACTTC. Amino acid sequence: CASSPLDQETQYF.

This clonotype was found many times. The V and J genes are TRBV29-1 and TRBJ1-1, with 7 nucleotides matching TRBD1. Unmatched junction bases numbered 14, after V lost 1 base and J lost 0 bases. Looked up from germline, CDR1 is SQVTM and CDR2 is ANQGSEA. The CDR3 spans 18 residues. CDR3 nucleotides: TGCAGCGTTGAAGTTGATTTATCAGGGGGAAACATGAACACTGAAGCTTTCTTT. It is translated as CSVEVDLSGGNMNTEAFF.